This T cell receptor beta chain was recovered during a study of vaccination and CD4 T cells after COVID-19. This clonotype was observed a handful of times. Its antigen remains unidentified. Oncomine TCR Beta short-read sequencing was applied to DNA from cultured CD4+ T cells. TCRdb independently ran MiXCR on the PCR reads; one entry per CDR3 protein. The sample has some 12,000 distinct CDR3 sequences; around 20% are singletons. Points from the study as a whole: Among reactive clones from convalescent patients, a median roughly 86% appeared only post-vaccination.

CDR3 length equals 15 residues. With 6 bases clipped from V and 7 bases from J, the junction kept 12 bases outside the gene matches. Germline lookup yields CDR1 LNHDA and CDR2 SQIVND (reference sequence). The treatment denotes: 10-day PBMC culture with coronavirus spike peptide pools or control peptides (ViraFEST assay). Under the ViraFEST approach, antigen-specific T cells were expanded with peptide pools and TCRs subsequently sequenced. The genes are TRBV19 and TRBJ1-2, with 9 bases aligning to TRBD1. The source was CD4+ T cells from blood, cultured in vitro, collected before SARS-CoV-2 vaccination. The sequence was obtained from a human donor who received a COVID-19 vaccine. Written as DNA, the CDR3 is TGTGCCAGTAGCGATTATCGGGGACAGGGCGTTGGCTACACCTTC. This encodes CASSDYRGQGVGYTF.